This T cell receptor (beta chain) originates from a study of long-term antiretroviral therapy in people with HIV. Whole-study findings and limits: Clones showing expansion before ART dominated the repertoire at all time points. All blood samples came from the years 2004 to 2017, possibly under older ART regimens.

The immunoSEQ assay was v3.0, run at survey level. The repertoire was sequenced with immunoSEQ multiplex PCR; TCRdb's copy has only in-frame clones and lacks some. The sample lists fewer than 35,000 clones, roughly 85% occurring once. The germline CDR1 and CDR2 sequences are SGHRS and YFSETQ. V lost 3 bases, J lost 2 bases, and 15 bases lay in between. There are 16 residues in the CDR3. In the case of this clone: The antigen remains undetermined.

The chain joins TRBV5-1 to TRBJ2-1; a weak D match, TRBD1 (6 bases). This material consisted of unsorted PBMCs, taken roughly 3.3 years after starting antiretroviral therapy. The clonotype originates from a young man with HIV. The CDR3 DNA sequence: TGCGCCAGCAGCTATACCCCGACAGGAACCTACAATGAGCAGTTCTTC. Its translation: CASSYTPTGTYNEQFF.